Below, 7 T cell receptor beta chains from the same sample are listed, as sequenced in a study of T cell responses to AZD1222 COVID-19 vaccine. The data were produced by immunoSEQ multiplex PCR, yet TCRdb's version contains in-frame clones alone and is incomplete. The repertoire has about 180,000 clones, approximately 86% of them found once; the top ten carry approximately 0.49%. The sequencing here drew on peripheral blood, taken on day 0 of AZD1222 vaccination. The receptors stem from an adult in good health.

This chain joins TRBV29-1 and TRBJ2-1; 11 nucleotides agree with TRBD2. The CDR3 loop spans 17 amino acids. The V and J ends lost 7 bases and 0 bases, in that order; junction bases with no gene match: 11. CDR1 is SQVTM and CDR2 is ANQGSEA in the germline V gene. The CDR3 nucleotides are TGCAGCGGCGAGCCGGGACTAGCGGCAAGCTCCTACAATGAGCAGTTCTTC. This encodes CSGEPGLAASSYNEQFF.

As to this clone: Germline is not matched at one junction end, which may reflect a read error. The J gene is TRBJ1-5, the V gene TRBV7-7; D call uncertain. The CDR3 loop spans 13 amino acids. Per germline, CDR1 SSHAT and CDR2 FNYEAQ (reference sequence). CDR3 sequence: CASSLGRSQPQHF. The CDR3 DNA sequence: TGTGCTAGCAGCTTAGGACGGTCCCAGCCCCAGCATTTT.

The J gene is TRBJ1-1, the V gene TRBV6-6; weak D call: TRBD1 (6 bases). Germline V gene sequence: CDR1 MNHNY, CDR2 SVGAGI (reference sequence). The CDR3 is made up of 14 amino acids. Between the trimmed V and J ends, which lost 4 bases and 2 bases, there was a span of 11 bases. The CDR3 bases are TGTGCCAGCAGTTTTGGAGGGGGAAACACTGAAGCTTTCTTT. This translates into CASSFGGGNTEAFF.

The chain joins TRBV28 to TRBJ1-2; D gene unclear. V lost 5 bases to trimming and J lost 7 bases, with 17 bases between them. This CDR3 contains 14 residues. The V gene's germline CDR1 is MDHEN and CDR2 SYDVKM. CDR3 sequence: CASSPPTPVRGYTF. The CDR3 DNA sequence: TGTGCCAGCAGTCCGCCAACCCCCGTCCGTGGCTACACCTTC.

The chain uses TRBV5-6 and TRBJ2-3; 10 bases are a match to TRBD1. In germline, CDR1 is SGHDT, CDR2 YYEEEE. CDR3 length: 15 amino acids. V trimming: 1 base; J trimming: 5 bases; junction bases outside the gene matches: 4. The CDR3 loop reads CASSLLGQGIDTQYF. CDR3 sequence (DNA): TGTGCCAGCAGCTTGTTGGGACAGGGGATAGATACGCAGTATTTT.

The rearrangement links TRBV15 to TRBJ2-5; TRBD2 agrees at 12 bases. J was trimmed by 6 bases and V by 8 bases; bases with no gene match: 4. This CDR3 comprises 13 residues. Germline loops: CDR1 LNHNV, CDR2 YYDKDF (reference sequence). CDR3 in DNA: TGTGCCACCTCTAGCGGGGGGGCAAAGACCCAGTACTTC. Protein sequence: CATSSGGAKTQYF.

This clone was counted between two and nine times. The rearrangement links TRBV6-2 or TRBV6-3 to TRBJ1-3; no definite D call. Germline V gene lookup returns CDR1 MNHEY and CDR2 SVGEGT. CDR3 size: 15 residues. V was shortened by 2 bases and J by 0 bases, with 8 bases between the two germline ends. The CDR3 region has the DNA TGTGCCAGCAGTTACGTGTCAGCCTCTGGAAACACCATATATTTT. This gives the protein CASSYVSASGNTIYF.